The 8 T cell receptor beta chains below all came from one sample that was sequenced in a study of radiation and T cells in renal cell carcinoma. TCRdb's copy holds only in-frame clones and misses some; the assay was immunoSEQ multiplex PCR. The repertoire consists of about 86,000 clones, with approximately 80% occurring once and the leading ten covering just under 9.5%. Time point given: blood 4 weeks post-SBRT, at nephrectomy. Treatment meaning: 15 Gy SBRT to primary tumor, nephrectomy 4 weeks later. Sequencing was performed on blood, taken from a patient whose treatment included radiotherapy and nephrectomy. All receptors derive from a man aged 50-60 years with renal cell carcinoma.

This clone was picked up one time. The chain uses TRBV28 and TRBJ2-7, with 10 bases lining up with TRBD2. Germline CDR1 and CDR2: MDHEN and SYDVKM. The CDR3 runs 14 residues. With V trimmed by 6 bases and J by 4 bases, 6 bases remained unmatched. CDR3: CASSSSGRGYEQYF. DNA of the CDR3: TGTGCCAGCAGCTCAAGCGGGAGGGGATACGAGCAGTACTTC. The whole variable domain, filled in from reference TRBV28 and TRBJ2-7, reads DVKVTQSSRYLVKRTGEKVFLECVQDMDHENMFWYRQDPGLGLRLIYFSYDVKMKEKGDIPEGYSVSREKKERFSLILESASTNQTSMYLCASSSSGRGYEQYFGPGTRLTVT.

The rearrangement links TRBV7-3 to TRBJ2-5; D unclear. The germline CDR1 and CDR2 sequences are SGHTA and FQGTGA. V lost 4 bases and J 1 base, leaving 7 bases between the germline ends. The CDR3 has 13 amino acids. The CDR3 DNA sequence: TGTGCCAGCAGCTCCCAGATCCAAGAGACCCAGTACTTC. Protein: CASSSQIQETQYF.

This chain connects TRBV2 to TRBJ1-1, with D tentatively TRBD1 (5 bases). V dropped 10 bases and J dropped 0 bases, with 18 bases sitting between them. The CDR3 consists of 15 residues. CDR1 is SNHLY, CDR2 FYNNEI, per germline. The chain's CDR3 is CATRSRAGLNTEAFF. CDR3 DNA: TGTGCCACCCGGAGTCGTGCAGGGCTGAACACTGAAGCTTTCTTT. Full variable domain (missing parts from reference TRBV2 and TRBJ1-1): EPEVTQTPSHQVTQMGQEVILRCVPISNHLYFYWYRQILGQKVEFLVSFYNNEISEKSEIFDDQFSVERPDGSNFTLKIRSTKLEDSAMYFCATRSRAGLNTEAFFGQGTRLTVV.

In its sample, this clone was seen once. V is TRBV5-1 and J is TRBJ2-4; D remains ambiguous. The CDR3 is 16 residues long. Germline CDR1 SGHRS, CDR2 YFSETQ. V was shortened by 0 bases and J by 0 bases, with 10 bases between the two germline ends. In DNA form, the CDR3 reads TGCGCCAGCAGCTTGGCGGCAAGCGTAGCCAAAAACATTCAGTACTTC. Its protein product is CASSLAASVAKNIQYF.

The CDR3 DNA sequence: TGTGCCAGCAGCTTAGGTGTGGGACGGCTAATGAACACTGAAGCTTTCTTT. Translating gives CASSLGVGRLMNTEAFF. The rearrangement links TRBV7-8 to TRBJ1-1, with TRBD1 as a possible D gene (5 bases). The germline V gene has CDR1 SGHVS and CDR2 FQNEAQ. V dropped 1 base and J dropped 0 bases, with 15 bases sitting between them. This CDR3 contains 17 residues.

The table lists this clone with a count of one. This chain uses TRBV18 with TRBJ2-3; D gene unclear. Germline CDR1 and CDR2: KGHSH and LQKENI. V was trimmed by 0 bases and J by 2 bases, leaving 6 bases between them. The length of the CDR3 is 14 residues. This CDR3 is CASSPPTVTDTQYF. The DNA of the CDR3 is TGTGCCAGCTCACCACCAACAGTCACAGATACGCAGTATTTT.

This clone was seen once. The gene calls are TRBV7-9 and TRBJ2-2; TRBD2 agrees at 9 bases. V lost 5 bases, J lost 2 bases, and 6 bases stayed unmatched. The germline V gene encodes CDR1 SEHNR and CDR2 FQNEAQ (reference sequence). The CDR3 covers 16 residues. The CDR3 is CASSPRGGANTGELFF. The DNA of the CDR3 is TGTGCCAGCAGCCCACGCGGGGGGGCAAACACCGGGGAGCTGTTTTTT.

The genes are TRBV19 and TRBJ2-4; no clear D gene. Trimming pared 0 bases from V and 1 base from J, leaving 16 bases between. CDR1 is LNHDA, CDR2 SQIVND, per germline (reference sequence). The CDR3 loop spans 18 amino acids. The CDR3 nucleotides read TGTGCCAGTAGTATAGATCCGGCAGGCCTAGGGGCCAAAAACATTCAGTACTTC. Translating gives CASSIDPAGLGAKNIQYF. The full variable domain, with the rest looked up from reference TRBV19 and TRBJ2-4, is DGGITQSPKYLFRKEGQNVTLSCEQNLNHDAMYWYRQDPGQGLRLIYYSQIVNDFQKGDIAEGYSVSREKKESFPLTVTSAQKNPTAFYLCASSIDPAGLGAKNIQYFGAGTRLSVL.